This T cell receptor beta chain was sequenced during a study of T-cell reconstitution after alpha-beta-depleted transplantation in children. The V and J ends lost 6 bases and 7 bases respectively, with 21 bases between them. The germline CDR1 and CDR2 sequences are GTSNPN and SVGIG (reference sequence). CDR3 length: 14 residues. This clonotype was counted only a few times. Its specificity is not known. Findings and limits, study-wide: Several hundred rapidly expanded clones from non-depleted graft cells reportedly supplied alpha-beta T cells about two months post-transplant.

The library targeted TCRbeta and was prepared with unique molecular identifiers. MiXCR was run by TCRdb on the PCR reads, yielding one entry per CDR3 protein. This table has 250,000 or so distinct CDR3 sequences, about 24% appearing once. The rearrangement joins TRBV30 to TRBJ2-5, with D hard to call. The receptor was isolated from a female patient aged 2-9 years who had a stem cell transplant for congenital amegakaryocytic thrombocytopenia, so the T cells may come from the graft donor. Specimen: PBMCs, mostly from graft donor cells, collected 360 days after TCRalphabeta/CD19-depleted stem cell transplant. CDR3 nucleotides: TGTGCCTGCCTAGACTTTACTTCGGTTGGGACCCAGTACTTC. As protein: CACLDFTSVGTQYF.